This TCR beta chain was captured in a study of blood T cell repertoires in COVID-19. As for the study in general: COVID-19 samples from acute and convalescent phases originated in the United States, Italy and Spain.

Original analysis: Estimated nucleated cell counts came from reference gene primer amplification. The assay was immunoSEQ multiplex PCR, and TCRdb's table has in-frame clones only and misses some. That table supplies the V and J calls and clone size; D and trimming were determined from the DNA. The table records 200,000 to 300,000 clones, about 90% of them present only once. Sequencing was carried out using peripheral blood. The clonotype was recovered from a man aged 25-45 years with COVID-19, enrolled during active disease.

The CDR3, as DNA: TGTGCCAGCAGCTTAGACAGGGGGCTTGGTGAAGCTTTCTTT. Protein: CASSLDRGLGEAFF. The chain is built from TRBV11-2 and TRBJ1-1; 8 nucleotides align to TRBD1. J lost 7 bases, V lost 0 bases, and 4 bases had no gene match. CDR1 and CDR2 (germline): SGHAT, FQNNGV. CDR3 length: 14 amino acids. The full variable domain, in which reference TRBV11-2 and TRBJ1-1 provide the parts outside the CDR3, is EAGVAQSPRYKIIEKRQSVAFWCNPISGHATLYWYQQILGQGPKLLIQFQNNGVVDDSQLPKDRFSAERLKGVDSTLKIQPAKLEDSAVYLCASSLDRGLGEAFFGQGTRLTVV.